The clone carrying this TCR beta chain showed up many times. The sample belongs to a study of blood T cell repertoires in COVID-19. Study details: The United States, Italy and Spain provided the acute and convalescent COVID-19 samples.

CDR1 is MNHEY and CDR2 is SMNVEV in the germline V gene (reference sequence). The germline V and J ends were trimmed by 6 bases and 4 bases, with 19 bases remaining between them. This CDR3 is built from 15 residues. Using immunoSEQ multiplex PCR, the repertoire was profiled, and TCRdb retains in-frame clones only, with some absent. The sample has 190,000 or so clones; roughly four fifths are singletons. Sequencing was done on a sample of PBMCs or T cells enriched from blood (not recorded which). The chain recombines TRBV27 with TRBJ2-7; D call uncertain. The sequence was obtained from a man aged 35 to 55 who had recovered from COVID-19. The CDR3 is CASSYDSALNYEQYF. The CDR3 DNA follows: TGTGCCAGCAGCTACGACTCTGCGCTGAATTACGAGCAGTACTTC.